This T cell receptor beta chain was identified during a study of blood T cell repertoires in COVID-19. Across the whole study: Acute-phase and convalescent COVID-19 samples originated in the United States, Italy and Spain.

Per the original methods: Cell counts per sample came from amplifying reference gene primers. Repertoires were generated with immunoSEQ multiplex PCR, while TCRdb's copy carries only in-frame clones and drops some. That table furnishes V, J and clone size, whereas the DNA furnished D and trimming. The table records over 350,000 clones, about nine tenths of them present only once. This CDR3 region has 15 residues. Germline V gene lookup returns CDR1 MGHRA and CDR2 YSYEKL. Trimming cost V 0 bases and J 0 bases, with 5 bases left between them. The clonotype comes from a woman in her 30s with active or convalescent COVID-19. The chain joins TRBV4-1 to TRBJ1-4; D uncertain. Source material: peripheral blood. The CDR3 loop reads CASSQEEATNEKLFF. CDR3 nucleotides: TGCGCCAGCAGCCAAGAGGAGGCAACTAATGAAAAACTGTTTTTT.